These 18 T cell receptor beta chains share one sample of origin, sequenced in a study of blood T cell repertoires in COVID-19. Profiled with immunoSEQ multiplex PCR; TCRdb holds only in-frame clones, not every one. The table includes about 210,000 clones, approximately 88% detected once. The specimen was PBMCs or T cells enriched from blood (not recorded which). The receptors originated from a middle-aged woman with acute COVID-19.

This clone was counted once. The sample has other DNA sequences that encode this CDR3 too. The chain is built from TRBV5-1 and TRBJ2-3; D unresolved. CDR3 length: 14 residues. Trimming left V 0 bases short and J 2 bases short, with 7 bases between. Germline values: CDR1 SGHRS, CDR2 YFSETQ. This CDR3 is CASSLGLDTDTQYF. In nucleotides, the CDR3 is TGCGCCAGCAGCTTGGGACTCGACACAGATACGCAGTATTTT.

The chain joins TRBV10-3 to TRBJ2-1, with 13 bases lining up with TRBD2. The CDR3 has 15 residues. Unmatched junction bases numbered 2, after V lost 4 bases and J lost 5 bases. Germline CDR1 reads ENHRY; CDR2 reads SYGVKD. This CDR3 is CAISGGLAGNNEQFF. CDR3 DNA: TGTGCCATCAGTGGGGGACTAGCGGGGAACAATGAGCAGTTCTTC.

The chain uses TRBV5-4 and TRBJ1-1, with a weak D call TRBD1 (6 bases). Germline-derived CDR1 and CDR2 are SGHNT and YYREEE (reference sequence). The CDR3 totals 13 residues. With 1 base removed from V and 6 bases from J, the gap between germline ends came to 10 bases. For the CDR3, the DNA is TGTGCCAGCAGCTTGCAGGGGAGGGCTGAAGCTTTCTTT. It specifies CASSLQGRAEAFF.

This chain uses TRBV29-1 with TRBJ2-3; D remains ambiguous. CDR3 size: 15 residues. V lost 0 bases, J lost 0 bases, and 10 bases lay in between. The germline V gene encodes CDR1 SQVTM and CDR2 ANQGSEA. The CDR3: CSVEDQAYSTDTQYF. The CDR3 DNA follows: TGCAGCGTTGAAGACCAGGCCTATAGCACAGATACGCAGTATTTT.

This clone was seen a few times. The chain links TRBV10-3 to TRBJ2-7; possible D gene TRBD1, 6 bases. Germline CDR1 is ENHRY and CDR2 is SYGVKD. The length of the CDR3 is 18 residues. Trimming left V 4 bases short and J 0 bases short, with 22 bases between. The DNA for the CDR3 is TGTGCCATCAGTGGAGGGCAGGGGAAAATAAAGAACTCCTACGAGCAGTACTTC. It specifies CAISGGQGKIKNSYEQYF.

This chain links TRBV29-1 with TRBJ2-5; TRBD2 aligns across 13 bases. There are 17 residues in the CDR3. Germline loops: CDR1 SQVTM, CDR2 ANQGSEA. The trim removed 3 bases at V and 5 bases at J, leaving 12 bases unmatched. Here the CDR3 DNA reads TGCAGCGTTGACGGACTAGCGGGAGTTGGGGTTTGGGAGACCCAGTACTTC. Translating gives CSVDGLAGVGVWETQYF. Looking up the rest from reference TRBV29-1 and TRBJ2-5 gives the full variable domain: SAVISQKPSRDICQRGTSLTIQCQVDSQVTMMFWYRQQPGQSLTLIATANQGSEATYESGFVIDKFPISRPNLTFSTLTVSNMSPEDSSIYLCSVDGLAGVGVWETQYFGPGTRLLVL.

The rearrangement uses TRBV30 and TRBJ2-2, with 10 bases aligning to TRBD2. V shed 3 bases, J shed 4 bases, and the junction held 11 bases outside the gene matches. CDR1 and CDR2 from the germline V gene are GTSNPN and SVGIG (reference sequence). There are 17 residues in the CDR3. CDR3 DNA: TGTGCCTGGAGCCCAGCACTAGCGGGATTTGGCACCGGGGAGCTGTTTTTT. Protein product: CAWSPALAGFGTGELFF.

The chain recombines TRBV11-2 with TRBJ2-5; TRBD2 might be the D (7 bases). V was clipped by 5 bases and J by 4 bases, with 11 bases between them. This CDR3 comprises 13 residues. CDR1 is SGHAT and CDR2 is FQNNGV in the germline V gene. The CDR3 region has the DNA TGTGCCAGCAGCACGGGGGGCCGAGAGACCCAGTACTTC. Translating it yields CASSTGGRETQYF.

This chain joins TRBV6-2 or TRBV6-3 and TRBJ2-1; 12 bases agree with TRBD2. V shed 2 bases and J 8 bases; nucleotides not matched to a gene: 7. The CDR3 extends over 16 amino acids. Germline CDR1 reads MNHEY; CDR2 reads SVGEGT. For the CDR3, the DNA is TGTGCCAGCAGTTACCCGGGACTAGCGGGTTCGGATGAGCAGTTCTTC. As protein: CASSYPGLAGSDEQFF.

The rearrangement uses TRBV3-1 (or the pseudogene TRBV3-2) and TRBJ2-2, with TRBD1 matching over 8 bases. The length of the CDR3 is 13 residues. From germline, CDR1 is LGHDT and CDR2 YNNKEL (reference sequence). After removal of 10 bases from V and 4 bases from J, the junction contained 5 bases not matched to a gene. In nucleotides, the CDR3 is TGTGCCATTAGACAGGGGATCACCGGGGAGCTGTTTTTT. It encodes CAIRQGITGELFF.

The rearrangement links TRBV6-5 to TRBJ2-3; possibly TRBD1 for D (5 bases). CDR1 is MNHEY, CDR2 SVGAGI, per germline. This CDR3 has 14 residues. The V end lost 0 bases, the J end lost 6 bases, and 10 bases lay between the germline ends. In nucleotides, the CDR3 is TGTGCCAGCAGTTACTCTAGTCCAGGGGATACGCAGTATTTT. It is translated as CASSYSSPGDTQYF.

This clone was picked up a small number of times. This chain uses TRBV10-3 with TRBJ2-3, with 14 bases that match TRBD2. The CDR3 length is 14 residues. V shed 6 bases, J shed 6 bases, and the junction held 2 bases outside the gene matches. Looked up from germline, CDR1 is ENHRY and CDR2 is SYGVKD. The CDR3 protein is CAIRGTSGGDTQYF. CDR3 coding DNA: TGTGCCATCAGGGGGACTAGCGGGGGTGATACGCAGTATTTT.

This clone was recorded many times. CDR3 DNA sequence: TGTGCCAGTAGCCCAGGGGGCTTCTATGGCTACACCTTC. It encodes CASSPGGFYGYTF. The chain links TRBV19 to TRBJ1-2, with TRBD1 matching 8 bases. Germline V lookup: CDR1 LNHDA, CDR2 SQIVND (reference sequence). CDR3 size: 13 residues. V lost 6 bases to trimming and J lost 4 bases; unmatched junction nucleotides: 4.

The V call is TRBV28, the J call TRBJ1-3; D gene ambiguous. V was shortened by 3 bases and J by 6 bases, with 6 bases between the two germline ends. CDR1 and CDR2 from the germline V gene are MDHEN and SYDVKM. The CDR3 extends over 12 amino acids. CDR3 coding DNA: TGTGCCAGCAGTTTCGGGTCAAACACCATATATTTT. This sequence encodes CASSFGSNTIYF.

This chain connects TRBV19 to TRBJ1-1; D ambiguous. The V end was cut by 7 bases, the J end by 0 bases, with 12 bases between. The CDR3 extends over 14 amino acids. CDR1 is LNHDA, CDR2 SQIVND, per germline (reference sequence). The CDR3 region is CASKKAAMNTEAFF. CDR3 bases: TGTGCCAGTAAGAAGGCGGCCATGAACACTGAAGCTTTCTTT.

This clone appeared once. The chain joins TRBV7-9 to TRBJ1-2; D is uncertain. The CDR3 loop spans 14 amino acids. V was cut by 5 bases and J by 2 bases, with 12 bases left in between. Germline V gene sequence: CDR1 SEHNR, CDR2 FQNEAQ (reference sequence). This CDR3 is CASSPLVANYGYTF. CDR3 coding DNA: TGTGCCAGCAGCCCTCTGGTAGCCAACTATGGCTACACCTTC.

This clone was seen a single time. The same CDR3 also results from other DNA sequences found in this sample. The V and J genes are TRBV5-1 and TRBJ1-4, with 10 bases aligning to TRBD1. Trimming removed 5 bases from V and 5 bases from J; junction bases left unmatched: 3. The germline V gene encodes CDR1 SGHRS and CDR2 YFSETQ. The CDR3 has 14 amino acids. The CDR3 DNA reads TGCGCCAGCAGTTCGGGACAGGGGAATGAAAAACTGTTTTTT. It encodes CASSSGQGNEKLFF.

The genes are TRBV5-4 and TRBJ1-1, with 11 bases lining up with TRBD1. The V segment lost 5 bases and the J segment 2 bases; nucleotides outside the gene matches: 8. This CDR3 has 16 amino acids. CDR1 SGHNT and CDR2 YYREEE come from the germline V gene (reference sequence). In nucleotides, the CDR3 is TGTGCCAGCAGGCAGGACAGGGGGCGAGGAAACACTGAAGCTTTCTTT. Its protein is CASRQDRGRGNTEAFF.